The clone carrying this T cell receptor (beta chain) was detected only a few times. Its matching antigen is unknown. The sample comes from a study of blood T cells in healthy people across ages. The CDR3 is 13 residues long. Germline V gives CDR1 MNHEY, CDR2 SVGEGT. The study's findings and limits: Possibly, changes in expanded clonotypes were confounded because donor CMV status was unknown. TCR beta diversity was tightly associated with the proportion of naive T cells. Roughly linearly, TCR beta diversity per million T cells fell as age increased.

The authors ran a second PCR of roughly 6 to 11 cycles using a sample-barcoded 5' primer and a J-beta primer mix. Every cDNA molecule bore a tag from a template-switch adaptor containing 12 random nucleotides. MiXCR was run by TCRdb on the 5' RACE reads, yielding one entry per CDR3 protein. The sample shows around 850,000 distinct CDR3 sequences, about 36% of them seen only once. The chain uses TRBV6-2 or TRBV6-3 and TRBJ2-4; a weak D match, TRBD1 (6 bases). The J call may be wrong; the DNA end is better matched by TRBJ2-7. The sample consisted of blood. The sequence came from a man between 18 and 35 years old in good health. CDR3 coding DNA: TGTGCCAGCAGTTACAAGGGGGAAAACGAGCAGTACTTC. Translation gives CASSYKGENEQYF.